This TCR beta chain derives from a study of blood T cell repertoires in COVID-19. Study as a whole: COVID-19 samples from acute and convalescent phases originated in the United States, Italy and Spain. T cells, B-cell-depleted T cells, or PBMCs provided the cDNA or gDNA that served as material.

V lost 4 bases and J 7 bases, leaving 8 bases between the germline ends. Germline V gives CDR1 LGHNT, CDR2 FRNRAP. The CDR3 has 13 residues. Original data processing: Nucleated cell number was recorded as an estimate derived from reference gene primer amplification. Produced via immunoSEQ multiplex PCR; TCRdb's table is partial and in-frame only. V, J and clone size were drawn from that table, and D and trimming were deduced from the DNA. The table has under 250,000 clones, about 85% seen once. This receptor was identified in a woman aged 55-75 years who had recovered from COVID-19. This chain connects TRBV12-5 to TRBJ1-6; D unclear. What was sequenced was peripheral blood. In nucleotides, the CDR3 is TGTGCTAGTGGTTCGGAACAGAATTCACCCCTCCACTTT. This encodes CASGSEQNSPLHF.